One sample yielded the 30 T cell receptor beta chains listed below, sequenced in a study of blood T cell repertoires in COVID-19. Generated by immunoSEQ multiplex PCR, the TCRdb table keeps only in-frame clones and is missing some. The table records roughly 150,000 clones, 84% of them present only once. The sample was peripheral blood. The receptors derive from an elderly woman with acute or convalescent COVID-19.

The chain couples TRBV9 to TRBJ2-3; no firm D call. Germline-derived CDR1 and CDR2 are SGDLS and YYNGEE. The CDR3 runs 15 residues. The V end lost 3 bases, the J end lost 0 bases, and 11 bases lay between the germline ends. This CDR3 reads CASSGNWLSTDTQYF. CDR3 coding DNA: TGTGCCAGCAGCGGAAACTGGTTGAGCACAGATACGCAGTATTTT.

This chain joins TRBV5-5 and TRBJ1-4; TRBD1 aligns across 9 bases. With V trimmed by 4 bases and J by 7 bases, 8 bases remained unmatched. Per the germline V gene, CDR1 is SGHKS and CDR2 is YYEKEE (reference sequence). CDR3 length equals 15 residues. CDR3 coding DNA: TGTGCCAGCAGCCGCTCGGGACAGGGAGGTGAAAAACTGTTTTTT. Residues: CASSRSGQGGEKLFF.

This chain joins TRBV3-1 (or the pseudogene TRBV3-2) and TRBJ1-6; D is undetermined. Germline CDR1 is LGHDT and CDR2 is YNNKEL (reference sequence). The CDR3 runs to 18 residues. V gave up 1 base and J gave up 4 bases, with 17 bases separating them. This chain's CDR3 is CASSQVGGVSRYNSPLHF. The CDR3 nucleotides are TGTGCCAGCAGCCAAGTCGGAGGTGTCAGTCGGTATAATTCACCCCTCCACTTT.

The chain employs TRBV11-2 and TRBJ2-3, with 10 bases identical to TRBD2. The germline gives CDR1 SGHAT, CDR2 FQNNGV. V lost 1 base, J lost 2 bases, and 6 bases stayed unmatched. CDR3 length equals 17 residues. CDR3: CASSLGRTSGPTDTQYF. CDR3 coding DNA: TGTGCCAGCAGCTTAGGAAGGACTAGCGGTCCCACAGATACGCAGTATTTT. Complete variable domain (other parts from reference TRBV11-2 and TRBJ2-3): EAGVAQSPRYKIIEKRQSVAFWCNPISGHATLYWYQQILGQGPKLLIQFQNNGVVDDSQLPKDRFSAERLKGVDSTLKIQPAKLEDSAVYLCASSLGRTSGPTDTQYFGPGTRLTVL.

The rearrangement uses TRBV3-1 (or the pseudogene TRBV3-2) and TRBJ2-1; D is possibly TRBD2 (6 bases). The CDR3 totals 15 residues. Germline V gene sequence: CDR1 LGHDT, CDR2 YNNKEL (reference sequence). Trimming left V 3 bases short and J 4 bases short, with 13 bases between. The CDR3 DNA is TGTGCCAGCAGCCACCGGACTACCCAGTACAATGAGCAGTTCTTC. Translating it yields CASSHRTTQYNEQFF.

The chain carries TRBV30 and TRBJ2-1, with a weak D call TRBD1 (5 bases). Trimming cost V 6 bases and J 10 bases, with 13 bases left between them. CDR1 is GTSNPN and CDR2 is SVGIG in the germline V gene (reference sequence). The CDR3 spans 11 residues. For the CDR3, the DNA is TGTGCCTGCCCGGGCCCAGGGGAGCAGTTCTTC. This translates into CACPGPGEQFF.

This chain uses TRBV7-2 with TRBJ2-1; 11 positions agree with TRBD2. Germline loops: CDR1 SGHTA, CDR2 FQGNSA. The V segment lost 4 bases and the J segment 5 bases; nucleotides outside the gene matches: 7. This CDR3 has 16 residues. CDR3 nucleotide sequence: TGTGCCAGCAGCTACTGGACTAGCGGGCGGAACAATGAGCAGTTCTTC. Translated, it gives CASSYWTSGRNNEQFF.

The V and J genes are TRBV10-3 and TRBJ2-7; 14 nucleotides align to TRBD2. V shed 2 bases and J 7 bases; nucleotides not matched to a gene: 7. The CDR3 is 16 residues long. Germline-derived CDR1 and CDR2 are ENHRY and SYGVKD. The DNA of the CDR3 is TGTGCCATCAGTGAGACGGGACTAGCGGGAGTAGGGGAGCAGTACTTC. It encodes CAISETGLAGVGEQYF.

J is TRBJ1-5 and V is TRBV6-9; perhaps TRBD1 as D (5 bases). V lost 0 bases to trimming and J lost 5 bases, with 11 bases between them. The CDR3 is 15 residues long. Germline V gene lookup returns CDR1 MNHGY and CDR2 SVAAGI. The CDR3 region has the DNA TGTGCCAGCAGTTATTCAGTACAGGACGATCAGCCCCAGCATTTT. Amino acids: CASSYSVQDDQPQHF.

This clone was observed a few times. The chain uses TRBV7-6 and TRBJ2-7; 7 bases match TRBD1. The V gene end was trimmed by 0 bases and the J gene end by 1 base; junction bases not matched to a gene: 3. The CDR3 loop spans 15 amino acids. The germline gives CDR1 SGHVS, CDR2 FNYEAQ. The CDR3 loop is CASSLAGGASYEQYF. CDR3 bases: TGTGCCAGCAGCTTAGCAGGGGGCGCATCCTACGAGCAGTACTTC.

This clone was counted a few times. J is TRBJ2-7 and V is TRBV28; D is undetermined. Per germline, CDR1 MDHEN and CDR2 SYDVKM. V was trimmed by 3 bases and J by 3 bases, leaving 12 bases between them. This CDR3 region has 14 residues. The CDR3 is CASSLVLRGYEQYF. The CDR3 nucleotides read TGTGCCAGCAGTTTGGTTCTGAGAGGCTACGAGCAGTACTTC.

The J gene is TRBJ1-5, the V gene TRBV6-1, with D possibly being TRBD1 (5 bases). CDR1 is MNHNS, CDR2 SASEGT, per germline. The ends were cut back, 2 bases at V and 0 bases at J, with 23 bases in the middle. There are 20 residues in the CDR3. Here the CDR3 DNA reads TGTGCCAGCAGTGAAAAGGCCGCGGGGCAGGGAGGTTATAGCAATCAGCCCCAGCATTTT. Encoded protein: CASSEKAAGQGGYSNQPQHF.

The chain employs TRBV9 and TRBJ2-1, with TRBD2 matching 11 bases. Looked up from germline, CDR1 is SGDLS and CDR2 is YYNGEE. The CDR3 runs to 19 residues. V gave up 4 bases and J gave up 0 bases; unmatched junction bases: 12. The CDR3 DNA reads TGTGCCAGCAGCCCCCGGCGGACTAGCGGGTTGAGCTCCTACAATGAGCAGTTCTTC. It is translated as CASSPRRTSGLSSYNEQFF.

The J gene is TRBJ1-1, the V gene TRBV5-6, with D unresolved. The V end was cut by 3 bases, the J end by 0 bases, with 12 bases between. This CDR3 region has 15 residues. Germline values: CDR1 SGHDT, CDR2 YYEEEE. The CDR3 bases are TGTGCCAGCAGCTCCAGACAACCTATGAACACTGAAGCTTTCTTT. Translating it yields CASSSRQPMNTEAFF.

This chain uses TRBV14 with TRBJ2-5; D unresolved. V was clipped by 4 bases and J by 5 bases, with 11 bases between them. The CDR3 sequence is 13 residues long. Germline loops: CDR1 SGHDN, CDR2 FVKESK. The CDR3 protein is CASSRTNGETQYF. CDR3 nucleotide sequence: TGTGCCAGCAGCCGTACGAACGGGGAGACCCAGTACTTC.

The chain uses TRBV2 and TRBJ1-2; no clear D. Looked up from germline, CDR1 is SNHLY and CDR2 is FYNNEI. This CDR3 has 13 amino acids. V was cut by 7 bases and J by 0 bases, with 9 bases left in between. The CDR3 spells CASTTDTNYGYTF. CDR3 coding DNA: TGTGCCAGCACCACAGATACTAACTATGGCTACACCTTC. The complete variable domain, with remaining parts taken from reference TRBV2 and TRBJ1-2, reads EPEVTQTPSHQVTQMGQEVILRCVPISNHLYFYWYRQILGQKVEFLVSFYNNEISEKSEIFDDQFSVERPDGSNFTLKIRSTKLEDSAMYFCASTTDTNYGYTFGSGTRLTVV.

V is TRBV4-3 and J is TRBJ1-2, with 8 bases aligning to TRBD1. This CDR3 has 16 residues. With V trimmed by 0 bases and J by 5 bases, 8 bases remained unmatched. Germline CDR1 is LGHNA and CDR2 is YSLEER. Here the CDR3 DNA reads TGCGCCAGCAGCCAAGATTCGCGGACAGGGTATTATGGCTACACCTTC. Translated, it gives CASSQDSRTGYYGYTF.

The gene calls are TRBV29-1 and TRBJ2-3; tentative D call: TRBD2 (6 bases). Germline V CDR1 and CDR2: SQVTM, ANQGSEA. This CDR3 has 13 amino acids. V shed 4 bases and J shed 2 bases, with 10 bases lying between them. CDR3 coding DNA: TGCAGCGTTGGGGAGGCCTACACAGATACGCAGTATTTT. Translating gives CSVGEAYTDTQYF.

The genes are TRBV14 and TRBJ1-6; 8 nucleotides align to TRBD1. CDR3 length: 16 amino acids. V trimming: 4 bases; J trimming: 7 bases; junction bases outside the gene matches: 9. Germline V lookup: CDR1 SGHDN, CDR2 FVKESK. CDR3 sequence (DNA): TGTGCCAGCAGCCCAATGGGGACAGGTCGAAATTCACCCCTCCACTTT. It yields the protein CASSPMGTGRNSPLHF.

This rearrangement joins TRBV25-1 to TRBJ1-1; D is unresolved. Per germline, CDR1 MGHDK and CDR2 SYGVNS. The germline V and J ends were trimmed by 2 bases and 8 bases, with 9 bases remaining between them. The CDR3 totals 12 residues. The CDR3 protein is CASSENTFEAFF. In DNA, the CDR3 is TGTGCCAGCAGTGAAAATACATTCGAAGCTTTCTTT.

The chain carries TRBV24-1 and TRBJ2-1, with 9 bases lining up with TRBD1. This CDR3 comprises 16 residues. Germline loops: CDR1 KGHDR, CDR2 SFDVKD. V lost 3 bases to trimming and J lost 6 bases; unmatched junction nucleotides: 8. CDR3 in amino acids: CATSDPPGQGPNEQFF. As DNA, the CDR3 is TGTGCCACCAGTGATCCGCCGGGACAGGGTCCCAATGAGCAGTTCTTC.

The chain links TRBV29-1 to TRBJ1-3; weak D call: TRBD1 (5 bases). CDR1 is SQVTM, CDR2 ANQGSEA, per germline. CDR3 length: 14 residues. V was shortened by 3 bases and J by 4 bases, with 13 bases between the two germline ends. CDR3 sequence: CSVDGSGSGNTIYF. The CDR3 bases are TGCAGCGTTGATGGGTCAGGGTCAGGAAACACCATATATTTT.

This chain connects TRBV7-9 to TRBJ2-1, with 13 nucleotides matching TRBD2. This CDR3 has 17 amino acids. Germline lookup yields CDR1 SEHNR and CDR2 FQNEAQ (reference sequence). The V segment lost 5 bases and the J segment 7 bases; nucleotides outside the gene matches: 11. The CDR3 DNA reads TGTGCCAGCAGCCCGAACCTACTAGCGGGAGGGTTGAATGAGCAGTTCTTC. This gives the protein CASSPNLLAGGLNEQFF.

CDR3 sequence: CASSLTGLGSPLHF. The CDR3 DNA is TGTGCCAGCAGCTTAACAGGTCTCGGTTCACCCCTCCACTTT. The chain has TRBV13 and TRBJ1-6; weak D call: TRBD1 (5 bases). Trimming left V 2 bases short and J 9 bases short, with 11 bases between. Germline CDR1 reads PRHDT; CDR2 reads FYEKMQ (reference sequence). CDR3 length equals 14 residues.

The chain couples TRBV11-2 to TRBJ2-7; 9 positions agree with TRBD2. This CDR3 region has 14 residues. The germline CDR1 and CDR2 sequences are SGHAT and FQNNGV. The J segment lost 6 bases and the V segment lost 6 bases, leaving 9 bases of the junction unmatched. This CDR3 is CASSSTSGRGEQYF. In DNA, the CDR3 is TGTGCCAGCAGTTCGACTAGCGGAAGAGGCGAGCAGTACTTC.

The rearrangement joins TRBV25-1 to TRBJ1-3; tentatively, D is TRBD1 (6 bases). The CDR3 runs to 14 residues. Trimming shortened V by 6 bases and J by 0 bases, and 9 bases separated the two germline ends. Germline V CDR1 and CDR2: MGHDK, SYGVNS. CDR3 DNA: TGTGCCAGCAGAGGACAGCACTCTGGAAACACCATATATTTT. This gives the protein CASRGQHSGNTIYF. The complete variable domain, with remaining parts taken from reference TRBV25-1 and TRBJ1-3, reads EADIYQTPRYLVIGTGKKITLECSQTMGHDKMYWYQQDPGMELHLIHYSYGVNSTEKGDLSSESTVSRIRTEHFPLTLESARPSHTSQYLCASRGQHSGNTIYFGEGSWLTVV.

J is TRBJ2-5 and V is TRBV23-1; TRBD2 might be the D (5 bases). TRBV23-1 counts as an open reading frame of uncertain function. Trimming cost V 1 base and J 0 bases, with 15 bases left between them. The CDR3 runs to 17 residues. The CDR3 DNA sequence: TGCGCCAGCAGTCAATTGATCCTAGCCCCGTACCAAGAGACCCAGTACTTC. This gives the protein CASSQLILAPYQETQYF.

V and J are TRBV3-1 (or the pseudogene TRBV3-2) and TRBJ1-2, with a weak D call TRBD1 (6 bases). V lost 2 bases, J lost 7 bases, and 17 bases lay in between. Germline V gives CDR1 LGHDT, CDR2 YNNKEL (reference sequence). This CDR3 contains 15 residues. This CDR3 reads CASSQTPGHKAGYTF. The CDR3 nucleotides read TGTGCCAGCAGCCAAACCCCGGGACATAAGGCTGGCTACACCTTC.

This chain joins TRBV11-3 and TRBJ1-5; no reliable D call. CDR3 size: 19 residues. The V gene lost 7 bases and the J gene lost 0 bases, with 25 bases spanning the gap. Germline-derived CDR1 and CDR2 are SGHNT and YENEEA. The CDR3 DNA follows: TGTGCCAGCAACATAAACATCCCCATCGATCATCATAGCAATCAGCCCCAGCATTTT. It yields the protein CASNINIPIDHHSNQPQHF.

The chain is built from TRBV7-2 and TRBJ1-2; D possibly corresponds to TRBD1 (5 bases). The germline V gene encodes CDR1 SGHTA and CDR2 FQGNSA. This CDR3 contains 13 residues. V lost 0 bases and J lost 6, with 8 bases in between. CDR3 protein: CASSLAIGDGYTF. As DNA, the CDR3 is TGTGCCAGCAGCTTAGCGATAGGGGATGGCTACACCTTC.